This record looks at one T cell receptor beta chain sequence and its context. What it binds is not known. This entry is derived from a study of shared clonotypes between healthy human individuals. Study conclusions and caveats: Sequencing of the sorted subsets was shown by rarefaction to be incomplete despite large depth. Among donors, the sharing of clonotypes was expected to be influenced by sequencing depth.

Pooled CD45RO+ cells and CCR7-negative CD45RA+ TemRA cells made up CD8 memory. An assay was performed, and its level was deep. Libraries were prepared by immunoSEQ multiplex PCR; TCRdb keeps only in-frame clonotypes and omits some of them. Here the sample spans about 330,000 clones, 87% being singletons. The receptor was derived from a man between 18 and 29 years old in good health. The sample comprised memory CD8+ T cells sorted from blood. Subset denoted: CD45RO+ cells pooled with CCR7-negative TemRA cells.

The CDR3 DNA sequence: TGTGCCAGCAGCTCCCAGGGTGAAAAACTGTTTTTT. It yields the protein CASSSQGEKLFF. The chain couples TRBV11-2 to TRBJ1-4, with D tentatively TRBD1 (5 bases). The CDR3 length is 12 residues. The ends were cut back, 4 bases at V and 7 bases at J, with 7 bases in the middle. The germline V gene has CDR1 SGHAT and CDR2 FQNNGV.